This is a list of T cell receptor beta chains from one sample in a study of cytotoxic CD8 clonotypes in ibrutinib-treated CLL. The table came from immunoSEQ multiplex PCR; TCRdb's copy has only in-frame clones and leaves some out. The top ten clones hold 5% to 5.5% of a sample with 110,000 to 150,000 clones, 76% of them seen once. Specimen: PBMCs, collected after 24 months of ibrutinib treatment. The receptors were gathered from a human donor with chronic lymphocytic leukemia. Both conserved end residues are part of each CDR3. D genes are given only for firm matches. Clone size is not always given. Where it is, it says once, few, many or a class for expanded clones.

CDR3 protein	CDR3 DNA	J gene	V gene	D gene	clone size
CASSGRAAYEQYF	TGTGCCAGTAGCGGGAGGGCCGCCTACGAGCAGTACTTC	TRBJ2-7	TRBV6-6	TRBD2	-
CAISLLGNEQFF	TGTGCCATCAGTCTTCTGGGAAATGAGCAGTTCTTC	TRBJ2-1	TRBV10-3	-	-
CASSRPGQVDETQYF	TGTGCCAGCAGTCGACCGGGACAGGTGGATGAGACCCAGTACTTC	TRBJ2-5	TRBV7-8	TRBD1	few
CASSTSSGFGTEAFF	TGTGCCAGCAGCACTAGCTCAGGGTTTGGCACTGAAGCTTTCTTT	TRBJ1-1	TRBV7-9	-	-
CASSGGFYGYTF	TGCGCCAGCAGCGGGGGATTCTATGGCTACACCTTC	TRBJ1-2	TRBV5-1	-	-
CASSLRSSPNPPYEQYF	TGTGCCAGCAGTTTAAGATCCTCCCCCAATCCCCCCTACGAGCAGTACTTC	TRBJ2-7	TRBV27	-	-
CASSLSWGREYEQYF	TGTGCTAGCAGCTTATCTTGGGGCAGGGAGTACGAGCAGTACTTC	TRBJ2-7	TRBV7-7	-	-
CAWSDSQYNSPLHF	TGTGCCTGGAGTGACAGCCAGTATAATTCACCCCTCCACTTT	TRBJ1-6	TRBV30	-	-
CASSLGSRGASYEQYF	TGTGCCAGCAGTTTGGGGTCTCGTGGGGCTTCATACGAGCAGTACTTC	TRBJ2-7	TRBV6-5	-	-
CASSPTAGGVSDTQYF	TGTGCCAGCAGTCCGACAGCGGGAGGGGTGTCAGATACGCAGTATTTT	TRBJ2-3	TRBV7-2	TRBD2	-
CASSLGRARAPNYGYTF	TGTGCCAGCAGCTTAGGGCGGGCCAGGGCACCTAACTATGGCTACACCTTC	TRBJ1-2	TRBV7-6	-	few
CASSLSFMGGAAHGYTF	TGTGCCAGCAGTTTATCCTTCATGGGGGGGGCGGCCCATGGCTACACCTTC	TRBJ1-2	TRBV27	-	-
CASSPAAGNTIYF	TGTGCCAGCAGCCCGGCCGCCGGAAACACCATATATTTT	TRBJ1-3	TRBV7-3	-	once
CASSIGTGVGETQYF	TGTGCCAGTAGTATTGGTACAGGGGTAGGAGAGACCCAGTACTTC	TRBJ2-5	TRBV19	TRBD1	-
CASSEEGRTHYEQYF	TGTGCCAGCAGTGAGGAGGGGCGGACCCACTACGAGCAGTACTTC	TRBJ2-7	TRBV2	-	many
CASSLGGRITGELFF	TGTGCCAGCAGCTTAGGCGGGAGGATCACCGGGGAGCTGTTTTTT	TRBJ2-2	TRBV7-3	TRBD2	once
CASSRQGLAQETQYF	TGCGCCAGCAGCCGCCAGGGACTAGCTCAAGAGACCCAGTACTTC	TRBJ2-5	TRBV4-1	TRBD2	-
CASSQNRRLEAFF	TGCGCCAGCAGCCAAAACAGGAGGCTTGAAGCTTTCTTT	TRBJ1-1	TRBV4-3	-	-
CASRPPGGEVETQYF	TGTGCCAGCAGGCCCCCAGGCGGAGAGGTGGAGACCCAGTACTTC	TRBJ2-5	TRBV28	-	-
CASRPDRLSRGYTF	TGTGCCAGCAGACCCGACAGACTTTCTCGGGGCTACACCTTC	TRBJ1-2	TRBV5-4	-	-
CASSFGRREPQHF	TGTGCCAGCAGCTTTGGGCGAAGGGAGCCCCAGCATTTT	TRBJ1-5	TRBV5-5	-	-
CASSFGATDQPQHF	TGTGCCAGCAGTTTTGGGGCTACCGATCAGCCCCAGCATTTT	TRBJ1-5	TRBV28	-	-
CASSTLGGTEAFF	TGTGCCAGCAGTACCCTGGGGGGGACTGAAGCTTTCTTT	TRBJ1-1	TRBV6-1	-	once
CASSTSANSYNEQFF	TGTGCCAGCAGCACTAGCGCCAACTCCTACAATGAGCAGTTCTTC	TRBJ2-1	TRBV7-3	TRBD2	-
CAIGDRVSTEAFF	TGTGCCATCGGGGACAGGGTTAGTACTGAAGCTTTCTTT	TRBJ1-1	TRBV10-3	TRBD1	-
CASSLVGWGSSYEQYF	TGTGCCAGCAGCTTAGTGGGTTGGGGAAGCTCCTACGAGCAGTACTTC	TRBJ2-7	TRBV7-9	-	-
CASRAWEGTDTQYF	TGTGCCAGCAGGGCGTGGGAGGGCACAGATACGCAGTATTTT	TRBJ2-3	TRBV6-4	-	-
CASSPRPQEAEQYF	TGCGCCAGCAGCCCAAGGCCCCAGGAGGCCGAGCAGTACTTC	TRBJ2-7	TRBV5-1	-	few
CASSLAGDTGELFF	TGTGCCAGCAGCTTAGCAGGGGACACCGGGGAGCTGTTTTTT	TRBJ2-2	TRBV7-6	-	-
CASRTGTSGAYEQYF	TGTGCCAGCAGGACCGGGACTAGCGGGGCCTACGAGCAGTACTTC	TRBJ2-7	TRBV27	TRBD2	-
CASSFGLSSYNEQFF	TGTGCCAGCAGCTTTGGGCTAAGCTCCTACAATGAGCAGTTCTTC	TRBJ2-1	TRBV7-2	-	-
CASSLMSPQETQYF	TGCGCCAGCAGCTTAATGAGTCCCCAAGAGACCCAGTACTTC	TRBJ2-5	TRBV5-1	-	-
CASSEAIGLNTEAFF	TGTGCCAGCAGTGAAGCGATTGGGCTGAACACTGAAGCTTTCTTT	TRBJ1-1	TRBV2	-	-
CASRQILNEKLFF	TGTGCCAGCCGACAGATTCTTAATGAAAAACTGTTTTTT	TRBJ1-4	TRBV2	-	-
CASSPAGDRGAYEQYF	TGTGCCAGCAGCCCAGCGGGGGACAGGGGGGCATACGAGCAGTACTTC	TRBJ2-7	TRBV11-2	TRBD1	few
CASSPGRVNQPQHF	TGTGCCAGCAGCCCCGGACGGGTCAATCAGCCCCAGCATTTT	TRBJ1-5	TRBV28	-	-
CASKVDNEQFF	TGTGCCAGCAAGGTGGACAATGAGCAGTTCTTC	TRBJ2-1	TRBV28	-	few
CASSYSTRTGTGELFF	TGTGCCAGCAGTTACTCGACCCGGACTGGCACCGGGGAGCTGTTTTTT	TRBJ2-2	TRBV6-5	-	-
CASSLGAGLNTEAFF	TGTGCCAGCAGTTTAGGGGCAGGCCTGAACACTGAAGCTTTCTTT	TRBJ1-1	TRBV27	-	-
CASSPGGVGNQPQHF	TGTGCCAGCAGCCCCGGGGGGGTAGGCAATCAGCCCCAGCATTTT	TRBJ1-5	TRBV6-6	-	few
CASSLGGLAGDTQYF	TGCGCCAGCAGCTTGGGAGGACTAGCGGGGGATACGCAGTATTTT	TRBJ2-3	TRBV5-1	TRBD2	-
CASSEGRGWGTQYF	TGCGCCAGCAGTGAGGGCAGGGGATGGGGGACCCAGTACTTC	TRBJ2-5	TRBV10-1	-	-
CASSLSPITSYEQYF	TGTGCCAGCAGCCTATCCCCAATCACGTCCTACGAGCAGTACTTC	TRBJ2-7	TRBV9	-	-
CASSLVVDATGELFF	TGCGCCAGCAGCTTGGTGGTAGACGCCACCGGGGAGCTGTTTTTT	TRBJ2-2	TRBV5-1	-	-
CASSLEGAEAFF	TGTGCCAGCAGTTTGGAAGGGGCGGAAGCTTTCTTT	TRBJ1-1	TRBV28	-	-
CASSAGQERFGYTF	TGTGCCAGCAGCGCTGGACAGGAAAGGTTTGGCTACACCTTC	TRBJ1-2	TRBV7-3	TRBD1	-
CASSFGEINNEQFF	TGTGCCAGCAGCTTTGGAGAGATTAACAATGAGCAGTTCTTC	TRBJ2-1	TRBV7-9	-	few
CASRAGQKKNIQYF	TGTGCCAGCAGAGCGGGACAGAAGAAAAACATTCAGTACTTC	TRBJ2-4	TRBV28	-	-
CASSQEGEVGSGANVLTF	TGTGCCAGCAGCCAAGAGGGGGAGGTGGGCTCTGGGGCCAACGTCCTGACTTTC	TRBJ2-6	TRBV4-2	-	-
CASSLFPAQGPHTDTQYF	TGTGCCAGCAGCTTGTTCCCCGCCCAGGGGCCCCACACAGATACGCAGTATTTT	TRBJ2-3	TRBV7-2	-	-
CASSQDRQGQTQYF	TGCGCCAGCAGCCAAGACCGGCAGGGGCAGACCCAGTACTTC	TRBJ2-5	TRBV4-3	-	-
CASSLGRRGRGYGYTF	TGTGCCAGCAGCTTAGGGAGGCGAGGCAGGGGCTATGGCTACACCTTC	TRBJ1-2	TRBV7-8	-	few
CASSFFSFGYEQYF	TGTGCCAGCAGTTTTTTCTCCTTCGGGTACGAGCAGTACTTC	TRBJ2-7	TRBV27	-	-
CASTQRSIYSNQPQHF	TGTGCCAGCACCCAACGCTCCATTTATAGCAATCAGCCCCAGCATTTT	TRBJ1-5	TRBV28	-	-
CASSFQPNEKLFF	TGTGCCAGCAGCTTTCAGCCTAATGAAAAACTGTTTTTT	TRBJ1-4	TRBV7-2	-	-
CASSEAGGLLTAQYF	TGTGCCAGCAGTGAAGCGGGGGGACTCCTTACGGCCCAGTACTTC	TRBJ2-5	TRBV2	-	-
CASSLGNNEQFF	TGTGCCAGCAGTTTGGGGAACAATGAGCAGTTCTTC	TRBJ2-1	TRBV28	-	-
CASSLGQGDQETQYF	TGTGCCAGCAGCTTAGGACAGGGGGATCAAGAGACCCAGTACTTC	TRBJ2-5	TRBV11-2	TRBD1	-